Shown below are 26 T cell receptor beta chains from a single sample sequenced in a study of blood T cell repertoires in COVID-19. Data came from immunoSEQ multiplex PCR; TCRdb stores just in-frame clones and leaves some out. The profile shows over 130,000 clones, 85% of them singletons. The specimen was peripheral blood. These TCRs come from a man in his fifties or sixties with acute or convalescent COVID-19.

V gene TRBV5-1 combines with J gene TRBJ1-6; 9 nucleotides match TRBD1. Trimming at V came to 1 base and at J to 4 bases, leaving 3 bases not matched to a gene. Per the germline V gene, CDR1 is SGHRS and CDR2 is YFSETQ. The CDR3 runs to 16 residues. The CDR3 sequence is CASSLRQGDYNSPLHF. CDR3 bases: TGCGCCAGCAGCTTGCGACAGGGGGATTATAATTCACCCCTCCACTTT.

For the CDR3, the DNA is TGTGCCAGCAGTGCCACCCCGCGGACAGCCTCGGGTCAGCCCCAGCATTTT. It yields the protein CASSATPRTASGQPQHF. V gene TRBV6-1 combines with J gene TRBJ1-5; a weak D match, TRBD1 (6 bases). CDR1 MNHNS and CDR2 SASEGT come from the germline V gene. V was trimmed by 4 bases and J by 6 bases, leaving 22 bases between them. This CDR3 is 17 amino acids long.

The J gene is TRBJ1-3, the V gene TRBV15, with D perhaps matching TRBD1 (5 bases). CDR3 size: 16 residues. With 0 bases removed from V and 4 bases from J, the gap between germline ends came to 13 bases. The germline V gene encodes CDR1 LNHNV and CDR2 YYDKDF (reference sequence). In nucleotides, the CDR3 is TGTGCCACCAGCAGAGAGGGGCGAGCCGGGGGAAACACCATATATTTT. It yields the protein CATSREGRAGGNTIYF.

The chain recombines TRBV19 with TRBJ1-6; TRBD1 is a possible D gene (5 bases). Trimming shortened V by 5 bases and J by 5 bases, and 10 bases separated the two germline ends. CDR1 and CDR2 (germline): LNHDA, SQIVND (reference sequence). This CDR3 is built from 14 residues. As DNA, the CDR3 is TGTGCCAGTAGTCGGGGGAGAAATAATTCACCCCTCCACTTT. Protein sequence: CASSRGRNNSPLHF.

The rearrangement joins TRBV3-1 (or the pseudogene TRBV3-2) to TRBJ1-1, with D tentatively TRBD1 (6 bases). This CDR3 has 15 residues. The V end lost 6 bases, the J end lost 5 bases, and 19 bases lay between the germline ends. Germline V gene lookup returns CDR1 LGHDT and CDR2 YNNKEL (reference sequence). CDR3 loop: CASRSTTGGGTEAFF. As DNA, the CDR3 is TGTGCCAGCAGATCCACGACAGGCGGGGGGACTGAAGCTTTCTTT.

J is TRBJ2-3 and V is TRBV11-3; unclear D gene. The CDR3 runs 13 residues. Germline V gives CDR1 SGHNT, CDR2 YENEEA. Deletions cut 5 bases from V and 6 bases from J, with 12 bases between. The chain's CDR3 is CASSIRHADTQYF. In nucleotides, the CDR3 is TGTGCCAGCAGCATCAGGCATGCTGATACGCAGTATTTT.

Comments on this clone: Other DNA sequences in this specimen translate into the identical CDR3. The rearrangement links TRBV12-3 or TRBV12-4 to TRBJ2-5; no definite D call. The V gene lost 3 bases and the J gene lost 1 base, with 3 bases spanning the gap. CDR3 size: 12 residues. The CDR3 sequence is CASSFGQETQYF. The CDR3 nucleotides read TGTGCCAGCAGTTTCGGCCAAGAGACCCAGTACTTC.

Here the CDR3 reads CASSLGSNEQFF. CDR3 bases: TGTGCCAGCAGCCTAGGGAGCAATGAGCAGTTCTTC. This sequence joins TRBV6-6 and TRBJ2-1, with D possibly matching TRBD2 (5 bases). The length of the CDR3 is 12 residues. Germline lookup yields CDR1 MNHNY and CDR2 SVGAGI (reference sequence). The V end lost 6 bases, the J end lost 6 bases, and 9 bases lay between the germline ends.

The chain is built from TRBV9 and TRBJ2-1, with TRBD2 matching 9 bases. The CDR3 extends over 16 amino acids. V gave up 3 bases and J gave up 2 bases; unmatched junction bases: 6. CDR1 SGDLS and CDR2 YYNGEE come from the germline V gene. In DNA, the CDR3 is TGTGCCAGCAGCGCGAGCGGGGGGAAGGCCTACAATGAGCAGTTCTTC. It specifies CASSASGGKAYNEQFF.

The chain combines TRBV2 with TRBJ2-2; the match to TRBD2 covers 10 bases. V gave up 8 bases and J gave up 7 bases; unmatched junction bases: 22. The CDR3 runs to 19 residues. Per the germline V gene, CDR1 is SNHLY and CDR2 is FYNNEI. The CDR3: CASGKGNQGASGSGGELFF. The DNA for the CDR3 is TGTGCCAGCGGAAAGGGAAACCAGGGGGCTAGCGGGAGTGGCGGGGAGCTGTTTTTT.

CDR3 sequence (DNA): TGTGCCATCAGGGACACGAACACTGAAGCTTTCTTT. Translated, it gives CAIRDTNTEAFF. The chain recombines TRBV10-3 with TRBJ1-1; D perhaps matches TRBD1 (5 bases). The ends were cut back, 6 bases at V and 1 base at J, with 6 bases in the middle. The CDR3 loop spans 12 amino acids. The germline V gene has CDR1 ENHRY and CDR2 SYGVKD.

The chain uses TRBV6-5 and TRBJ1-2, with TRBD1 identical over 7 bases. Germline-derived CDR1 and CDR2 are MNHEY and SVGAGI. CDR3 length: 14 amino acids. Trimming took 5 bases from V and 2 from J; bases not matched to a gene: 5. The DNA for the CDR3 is TGTGCCAGCAGTAAGGGGGCGTTCAACTATGGCTACACCTTC. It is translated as CASSKGAFNYGYTF.

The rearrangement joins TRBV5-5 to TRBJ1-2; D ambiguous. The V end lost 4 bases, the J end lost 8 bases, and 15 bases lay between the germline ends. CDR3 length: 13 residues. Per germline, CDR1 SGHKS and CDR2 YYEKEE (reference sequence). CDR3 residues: CASSPGGSRGYTF. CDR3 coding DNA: TGTGCCAGCAGCCCCGGAGGCAGTCGGGGCTACACCTTC.

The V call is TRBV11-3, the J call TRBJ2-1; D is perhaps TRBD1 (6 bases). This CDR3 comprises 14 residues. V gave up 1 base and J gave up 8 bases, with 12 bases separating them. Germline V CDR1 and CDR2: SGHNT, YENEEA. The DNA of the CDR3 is TGTGCCAGCAGCTTAGTCTACAGGGCCCATGAGCAGTTCTTC. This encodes CASSLVYRAHEQFF.

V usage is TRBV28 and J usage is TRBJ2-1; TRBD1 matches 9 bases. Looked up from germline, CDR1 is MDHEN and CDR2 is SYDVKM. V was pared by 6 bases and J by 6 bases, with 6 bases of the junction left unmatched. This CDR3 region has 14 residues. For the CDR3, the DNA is TGTGCCAGCAGACAGGGACAGGGCACCAATGAGCAGTTCTTC. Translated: CASRQGQGTNEQFF.

The DNA of the CDR3 is TGTGCCAGAAGCTTGTGCCGGGAATACTACGAGCAGTACTTC. Encoded protein: CARSLCREYYEQYF. The rearrangement links TRBV5-3 to TRBJ2-7; tentative D call: TRBD2 (5 bases). TRBV5-3 is noted as an ORF with a role that remains uncertain. V dropped 1 base and J dropped 3 bases, with 11 bases sitting between them. The CDR3 runs 14 residues.

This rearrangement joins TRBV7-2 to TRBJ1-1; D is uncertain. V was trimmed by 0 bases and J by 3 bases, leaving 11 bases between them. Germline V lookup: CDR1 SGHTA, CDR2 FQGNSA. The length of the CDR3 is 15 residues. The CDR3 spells CASSLALPGYTEAFF. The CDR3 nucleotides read TGTGCCAGCAGCTTAGCGTTACCGGGTTACACTGAAGCTTTCTTT.

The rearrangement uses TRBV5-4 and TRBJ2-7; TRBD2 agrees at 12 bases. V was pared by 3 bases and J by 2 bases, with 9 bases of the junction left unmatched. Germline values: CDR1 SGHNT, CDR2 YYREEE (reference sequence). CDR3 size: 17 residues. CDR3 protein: CASSSRTSGENPYEQYF. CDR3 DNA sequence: TGTGCCAGCAGCTCCCGGACTAGCGGGGAGAACCCCTACGAGCAGTACTTC.

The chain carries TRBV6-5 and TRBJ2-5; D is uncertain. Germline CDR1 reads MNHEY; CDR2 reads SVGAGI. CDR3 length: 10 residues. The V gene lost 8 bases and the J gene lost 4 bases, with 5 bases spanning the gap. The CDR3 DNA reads TGTGCCAGCGGTAGAGAGACCCAGTACTTC. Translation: CASGRETQYF.

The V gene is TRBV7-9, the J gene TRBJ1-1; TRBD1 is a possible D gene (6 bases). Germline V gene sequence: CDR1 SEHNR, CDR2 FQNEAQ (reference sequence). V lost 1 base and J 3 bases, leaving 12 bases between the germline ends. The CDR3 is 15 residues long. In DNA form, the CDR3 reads TGTGCCAGCAGCTTAGTCGTGGGGGCAGACACTGAAGCTTTCTTT. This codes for CASSLVVGADTEAFF.

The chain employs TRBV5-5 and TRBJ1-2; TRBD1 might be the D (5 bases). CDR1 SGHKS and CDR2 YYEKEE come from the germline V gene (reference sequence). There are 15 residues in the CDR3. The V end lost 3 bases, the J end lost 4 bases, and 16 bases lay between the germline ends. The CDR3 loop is CASSWGGGSGYGYTF. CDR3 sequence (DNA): TGTGCCAGCAGCTGGGGCGGGGGGTCTGGCTATGGCTACACCTTC.

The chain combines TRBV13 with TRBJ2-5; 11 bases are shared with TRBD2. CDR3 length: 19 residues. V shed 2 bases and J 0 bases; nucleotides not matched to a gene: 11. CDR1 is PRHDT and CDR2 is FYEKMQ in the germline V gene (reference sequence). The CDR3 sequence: CASSLMGLLGLADQETQYF. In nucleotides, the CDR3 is TGTGCCAGCAGCTTAATGGGTTTATTGGGACTAGCGGACCAAGAGACCCAGTACTTC.

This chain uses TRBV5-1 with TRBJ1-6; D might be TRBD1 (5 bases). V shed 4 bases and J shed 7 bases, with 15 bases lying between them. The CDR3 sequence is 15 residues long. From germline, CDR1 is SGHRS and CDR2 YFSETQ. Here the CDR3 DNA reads TGCGCCAGCAGCCCGGGTGGGGGGGGAAATTCACCCCTCCACTTT. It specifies CASSPGGGGNSPLHF.

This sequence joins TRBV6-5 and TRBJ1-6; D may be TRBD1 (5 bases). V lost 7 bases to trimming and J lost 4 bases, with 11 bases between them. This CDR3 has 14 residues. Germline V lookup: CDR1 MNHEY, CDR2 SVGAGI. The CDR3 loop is CASKQVLYNSPLHF. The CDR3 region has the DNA TGTGCCAGCAAACAGGTTCTTTATAATTCACCCCTCCACTTT.

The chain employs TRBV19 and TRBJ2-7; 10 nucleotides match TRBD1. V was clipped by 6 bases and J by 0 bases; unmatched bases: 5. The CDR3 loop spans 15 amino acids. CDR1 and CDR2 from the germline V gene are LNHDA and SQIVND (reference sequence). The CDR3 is CASSRGQGNSYEQYF. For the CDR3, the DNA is TGTGCCAGTAGCCGGGGACAGGGGAACTCCTACGAGCAGTACTTC.

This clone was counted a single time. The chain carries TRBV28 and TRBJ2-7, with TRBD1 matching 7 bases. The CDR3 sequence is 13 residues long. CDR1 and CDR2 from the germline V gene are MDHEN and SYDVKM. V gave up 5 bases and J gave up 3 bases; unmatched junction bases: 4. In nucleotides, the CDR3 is TGTGCCAGCAGTGGGGACAGAGACTACGAGCAGTACTTC. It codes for CASSGDRDYEQYF.